This TCR beta chain was found in a study of spatial heterogeneity in lung cancer. About the study: Samples came from roughly 75 TRACERx patients with untreated early-stage lung cancer. There were, on average, more than eight raw-read appearances for each unique TCR and UMI combination.

This clonotype was seen ten or more times. Its antigen is not known. This sample's time point: blood at routine non-recurrence follow-up after resection. Study-wide points: Tumor TCRs that were ubiquitous and expanded showed up in blood more at resection than follow-up.

Each TCR cDNA molecule bore a unique molecular identifier. MiXCR, applied by TCRdb to the 5' RACE reads, yields one record per CDR3 protein. The sample includes about 16,000 distinct CDR3 sequences, 5% to 7.5% seen only once; the top ten take roughly 24%. Trimming removed 4 bases from V and 4 bases from J, with 12 bases in between. Germline V CDR1 and CDR2: MNHNY, SVGAGI (reference sequence). The CDR3 has 14 residues. The source material was PBMCs, sampled at follow-up. This chain uses TRBV6-6 with TRBJ2-3; D is ambiguous. The receptor comes from a male donor with early-stage non-small cell lung cancer. CDR3 sequence (DNA): TGTGCCAGCAGTTGGGCCTCCGGAGCAGATACGCAGTATTTT. Encoded protein: CASSWASGADTQYF.